These 5 T cell receptor beta chains came from one sample sequenced in a study of Ad26.COV2.S vaccination and SARS-CoV-2 variants. TCRdb's table, derived via immunoSEQ multiplex PCR, lists solely in-frame clones and lacks some. This sample has some 190,000 clones; about 83% occur once, and the top ten carry more than 4.5%. Sequenced here: peripheral blood, sampled after recovery from COVID-19. The receptors come from a human donor who had recovered from COVID-19.

This rearrangement joins TRBV18 to TRBJ1-3, with D unresolved. The length of the CDR3 is 17 residues. Germline loops: CDR1 KGHSH, CDR2 LQKENI. Trimming stripped 5 bases from V and 0 bases from J, with 17 bases between. Here the CDR3 DNA reads TGTGCCAGCTCAGCACAGATCCAACTTCCCTCTGGAAACACCATATATTTT. Protein sequence: CASSAQIQLPSGNTIYF.

This chain links TRBV11-1 with TRBJ2-3, with D tentatively TRBD1 or TRBD2 (5 bases each). Germline V gene sequence: CDR1 SGHAT, CDR2 FQDESV (reference sequence). The ends were cut back, 5 bases at V and 2 bases at J, with 14 bases in the middle. The CDR3 has 15 amino acids. The CDR3 DNA sequence: TGTGCCAGCAGCCCGGGACGAGGGACCACAGATACGCAGTATTTT. Its protein product is CASSPGRGTTDTQYF.

This clone was counted between two and nine times. The same CDR3 also results from other DNA sequences found in this sample. The gene calls are TRBV6-5 and TRBJ2-7; D is possibly TRBD1 (5 bases). The CDR3 is made up of 12 amino acids. Germline-derived CDR1 and CDR2 are MNHEY and SVGAGI. The ends were cut back, 4 bases at V and 3 bases at J, with 7 bases in the middle. The CDR3 loop reads CASSSDSYEQYF. In DNA form, the CDR3 reads TGTGCCAGCAGTTCAGACAGCTACGAGCAGTACTTC.

The chain carries TRBV11-3 and TRBJ2-5, with TRBD1 matching over 8 bases. The trim removed 5 bases at V and 5 bases at J, leaving 13 bases unmatched. The CDR3 has 16 amino acids. Germline V gene lookup returns CDR1 SGHNT and CDR2 YENEEA. The CDR3 region is CASSPGQGVASETQYF. The CDR3 nucleotides are TGTGCCAGCAGCCCTGGACAGGGTGTAGCGTCGGAGACCCAGTACTTC. Full variable domain (missing parts from reference TRBV11-3 and TRBJ2-5): EAGVVQSPRYKIIEKKQPVAFWCNPISGHNTLYWYLQNLGQGPELLIRYENEEAVDDSQLPKDRFSAERLKGVDSTLKIQPAELGDSAVYLCASSPGQGVASETQYFGPGTRLLVL.

The chain joins TRBV7-3 to TRBJ2-7; D is unclear. Germline CDR1 and CDR2: SGHTA and FQGTGA. The CDR3 length is 15 residues. Trimming shortened V by 5 bases and J by 2 bases, and 16 bases separated the two germline ends. The CDR3 loop reads CASSLILASAYEQYF. As DNA, the CDR3 is TGTGCCAGCAGCCTGATTCTGGCCTCCGCCTACGAGCAGTACTTC.